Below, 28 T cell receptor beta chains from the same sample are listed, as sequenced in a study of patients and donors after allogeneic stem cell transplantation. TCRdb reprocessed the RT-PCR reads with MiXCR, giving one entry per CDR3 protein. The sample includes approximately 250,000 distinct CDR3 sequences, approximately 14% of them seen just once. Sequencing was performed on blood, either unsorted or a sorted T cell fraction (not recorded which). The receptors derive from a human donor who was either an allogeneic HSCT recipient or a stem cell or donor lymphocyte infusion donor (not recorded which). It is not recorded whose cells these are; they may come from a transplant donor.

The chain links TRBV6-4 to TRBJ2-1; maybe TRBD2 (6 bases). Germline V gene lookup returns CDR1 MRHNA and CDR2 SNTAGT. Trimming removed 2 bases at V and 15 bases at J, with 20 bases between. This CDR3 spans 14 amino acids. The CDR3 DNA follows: TGTGCCAGCAGTGACAGAGGAGGTAGGGGACTGAGGTTCTTC. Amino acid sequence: CASSDRGGRGLRFF.

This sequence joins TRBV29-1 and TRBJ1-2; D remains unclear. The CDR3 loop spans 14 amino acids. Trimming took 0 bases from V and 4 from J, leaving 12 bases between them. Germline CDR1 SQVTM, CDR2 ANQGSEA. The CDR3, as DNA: TGCAGCGTTGAAGATCCCGGGGATATCTATGGCTACACCTTC. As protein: CSVEDPGDIYGYTF.

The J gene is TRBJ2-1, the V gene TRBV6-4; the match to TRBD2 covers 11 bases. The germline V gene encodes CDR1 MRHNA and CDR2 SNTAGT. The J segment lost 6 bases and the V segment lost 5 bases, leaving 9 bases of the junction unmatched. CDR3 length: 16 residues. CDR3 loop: CASSPIAGGGPNEQFF. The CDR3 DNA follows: TGTGCCAGCAGTCCAATAGCGGGAGGGGGACCCAATGAGCAGTTCTTC.

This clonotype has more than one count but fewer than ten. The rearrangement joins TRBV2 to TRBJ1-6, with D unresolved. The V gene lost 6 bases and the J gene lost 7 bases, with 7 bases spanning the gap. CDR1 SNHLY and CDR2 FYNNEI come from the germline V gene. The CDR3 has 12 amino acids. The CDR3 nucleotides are TGTGCCAGCAGCGCAGAGAATTCACCCCTCCACTTT. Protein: CASSAENSPLHF.

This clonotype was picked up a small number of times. In DNA form, the CDR3 reads TGTGCCAGCAGCCAACAGGGGGCGCTAGCCAAAAACATTCAGTACTTC. Protein: CASSQQGALAKNIQYF. The chain joins TRBV7-9 to TRBJ2-4; TRBD1 aligns across 9 bases. Germline loops: CDR1 SEHNR, CDR2 FQNEAQ (reference sequence). J was trimmed by 0 bases and V by 5 bases; bases with no gene match: 5. The CDR3 loop spans 16 amino acids.

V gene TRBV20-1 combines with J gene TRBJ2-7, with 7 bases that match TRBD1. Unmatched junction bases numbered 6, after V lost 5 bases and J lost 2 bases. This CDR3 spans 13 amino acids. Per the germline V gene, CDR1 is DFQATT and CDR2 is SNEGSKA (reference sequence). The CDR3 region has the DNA TGCAGTGCTGATGACAGGGCAACCTACGAGCAGTACTTC. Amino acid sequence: CSADDRATYEQYF.

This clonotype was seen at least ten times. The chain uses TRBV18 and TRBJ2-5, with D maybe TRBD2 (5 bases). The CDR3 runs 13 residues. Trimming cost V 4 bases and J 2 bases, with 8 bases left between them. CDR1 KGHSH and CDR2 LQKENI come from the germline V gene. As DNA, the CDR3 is TGTGCCAGCTCACTGGACTTACAAGAGACCCAGTACTTC. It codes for CASSLDLQETQYF.

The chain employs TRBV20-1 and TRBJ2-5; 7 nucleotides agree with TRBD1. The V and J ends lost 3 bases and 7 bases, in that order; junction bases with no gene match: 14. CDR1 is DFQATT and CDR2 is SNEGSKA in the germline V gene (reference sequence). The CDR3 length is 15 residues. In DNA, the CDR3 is TGCAGTGCTAGGAGCTTTGACAGGGCGAGGCCGACCCAGTACTTC. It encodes CSARSFDRARPTQYF.

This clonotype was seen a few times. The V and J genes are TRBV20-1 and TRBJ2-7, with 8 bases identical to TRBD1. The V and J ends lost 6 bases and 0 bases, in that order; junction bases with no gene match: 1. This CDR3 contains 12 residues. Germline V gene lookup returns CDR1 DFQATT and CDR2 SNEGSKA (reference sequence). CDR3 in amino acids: CSAGQDSYEQYF. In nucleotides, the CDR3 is TGCAGTGCGGGACAGGACTCCTACGAGCAGTACTTC.

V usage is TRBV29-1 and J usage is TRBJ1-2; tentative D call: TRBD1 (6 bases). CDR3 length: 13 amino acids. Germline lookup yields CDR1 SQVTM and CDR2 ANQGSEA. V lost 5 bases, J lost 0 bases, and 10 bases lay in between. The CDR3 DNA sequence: TGCAGCGTTACCGGGACAACTAACTATGGCTACACCTTC. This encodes CSVTGTTNYGYTF.

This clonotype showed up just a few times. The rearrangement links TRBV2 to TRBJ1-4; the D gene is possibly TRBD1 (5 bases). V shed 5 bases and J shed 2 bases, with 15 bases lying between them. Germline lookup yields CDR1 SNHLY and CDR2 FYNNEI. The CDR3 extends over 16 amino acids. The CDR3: CASSPTLTATNEKLFF. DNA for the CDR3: TGTGCCAGCAGTCCCACCTTGACAGCCACTAATGAAAAACTGTTTTTT.

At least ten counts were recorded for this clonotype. The CDR3, as DNA: TGTGCCTGGAGTGGGTCTGGGGAGAAGACCCAGTACTTC. This translates into CAWSGSGEKTQYF. This sequence joins TRBV30 and TRBJ2-5; TRBD2 might be the D (5 bases). CDR3 size: 13 residues. Germline V gives CDR1 GTSNPN, CDR2 SVGIG (reference sequence). V was clipped by 1 base and J by 6 bases, with 12 bases between them.

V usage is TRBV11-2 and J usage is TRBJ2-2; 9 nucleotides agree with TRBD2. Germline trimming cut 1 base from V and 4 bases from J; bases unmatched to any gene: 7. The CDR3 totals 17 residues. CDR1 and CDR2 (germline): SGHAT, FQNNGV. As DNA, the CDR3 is TGTGCCAGCAGCTTAGTTGCGGGGGGGTTCGGCACCGGGGAGCTGTTTTTT. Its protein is CASSLVAGGFGTGELFF.

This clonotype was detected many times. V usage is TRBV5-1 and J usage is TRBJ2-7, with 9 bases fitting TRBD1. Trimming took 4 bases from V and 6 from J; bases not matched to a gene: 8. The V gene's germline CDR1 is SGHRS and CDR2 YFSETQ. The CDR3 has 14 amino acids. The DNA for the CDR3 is TGCGCCAGCAGCCTCCAGGGACAGGGCAGCGAGCAGTACTTC. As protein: CASSLQGQGSEQYF.

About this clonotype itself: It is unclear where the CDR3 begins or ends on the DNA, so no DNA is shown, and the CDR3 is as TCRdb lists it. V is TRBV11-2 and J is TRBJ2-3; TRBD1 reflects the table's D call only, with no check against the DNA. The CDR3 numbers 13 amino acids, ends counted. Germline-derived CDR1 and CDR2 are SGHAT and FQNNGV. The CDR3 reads CASSFGTGTNPDF.

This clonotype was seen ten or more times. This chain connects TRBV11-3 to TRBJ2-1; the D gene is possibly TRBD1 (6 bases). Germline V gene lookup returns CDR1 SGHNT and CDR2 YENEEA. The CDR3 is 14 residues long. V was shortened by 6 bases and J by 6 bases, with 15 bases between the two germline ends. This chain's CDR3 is CASSPGQGSNEQFF. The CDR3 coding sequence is TGTGCCAGCAGTCCGGGGCAGGGGAGCAATGAGCAGTTCTTC. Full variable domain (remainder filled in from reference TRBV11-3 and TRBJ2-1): EAGVVQSPRYKIIEKKQPVAFWCNPISGHNTLYWYLQNLGQGPELLIRYENEEAVDDSQLPKDRFSAERLKGVDSTLKIQPAELGDSAVYLCASSPGQGSNEQFFGPGTRLTVL.

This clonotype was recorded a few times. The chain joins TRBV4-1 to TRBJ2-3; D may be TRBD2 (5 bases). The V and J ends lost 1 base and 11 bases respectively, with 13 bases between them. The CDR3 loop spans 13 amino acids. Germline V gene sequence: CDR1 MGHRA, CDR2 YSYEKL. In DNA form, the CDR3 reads TGCGCCAGCAGCCAAGCGGATAGTAGCGTGCAGTATTTT. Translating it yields CASSQADSSVQYF.

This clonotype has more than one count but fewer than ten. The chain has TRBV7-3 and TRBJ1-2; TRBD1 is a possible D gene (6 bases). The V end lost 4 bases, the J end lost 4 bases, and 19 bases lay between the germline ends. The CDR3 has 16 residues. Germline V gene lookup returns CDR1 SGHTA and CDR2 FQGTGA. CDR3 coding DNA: TGTGCCAGCAGCTATTTAGGGGGAGACACTCCCTATGGCTACACCTTC. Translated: CASSYLGGDTPYGYTF.

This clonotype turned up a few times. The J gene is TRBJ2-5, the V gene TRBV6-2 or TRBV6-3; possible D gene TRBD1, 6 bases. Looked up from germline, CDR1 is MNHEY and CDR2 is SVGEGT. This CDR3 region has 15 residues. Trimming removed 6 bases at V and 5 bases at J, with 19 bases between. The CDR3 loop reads CASSHNPRTVETQYF. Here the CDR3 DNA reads TGTGCCAGCAGCCATAATCCCCGGACAGTGGAGACCCAGTACTTC.

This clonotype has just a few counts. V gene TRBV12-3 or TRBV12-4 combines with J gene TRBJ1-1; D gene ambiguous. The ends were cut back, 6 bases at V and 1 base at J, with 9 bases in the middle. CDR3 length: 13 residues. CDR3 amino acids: CASSFRPNTEAFF. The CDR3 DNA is TGTGCCAGCAGCTTTCGGCCGAACACTGAAGCTTTCTTT.

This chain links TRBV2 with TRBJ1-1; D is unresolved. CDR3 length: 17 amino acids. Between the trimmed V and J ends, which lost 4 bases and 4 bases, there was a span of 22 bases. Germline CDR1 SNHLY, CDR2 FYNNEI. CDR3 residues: CASSVGHRARSGTEAFF. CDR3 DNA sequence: TGTGCCAGCAGTGTAGGTCACAGAGCTCGGAGTGGCACTGAAGCTTTCTTT.

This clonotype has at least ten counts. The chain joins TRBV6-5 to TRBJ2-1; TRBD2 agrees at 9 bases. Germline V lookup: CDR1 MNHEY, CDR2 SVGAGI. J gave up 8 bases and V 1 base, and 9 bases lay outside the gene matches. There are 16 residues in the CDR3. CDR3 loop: CASSYYLGGRGHEQFF. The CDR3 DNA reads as TGTGCCAGCAGTTACTACCTTGGCGGGAGGGGCCATGAGCAGTTCTTC.

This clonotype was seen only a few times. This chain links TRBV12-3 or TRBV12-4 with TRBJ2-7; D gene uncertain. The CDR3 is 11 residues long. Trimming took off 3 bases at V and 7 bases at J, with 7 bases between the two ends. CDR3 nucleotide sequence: TGTGCCAGCAGTTTTCTTCATGAGCAGTACTTC. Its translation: CASSFLHEQYF.

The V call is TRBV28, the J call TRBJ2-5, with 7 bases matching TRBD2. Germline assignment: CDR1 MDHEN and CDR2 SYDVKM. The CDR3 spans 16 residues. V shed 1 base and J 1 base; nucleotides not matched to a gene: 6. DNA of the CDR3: TGTGCCAGCAGTTTATTTCAAGCGGGGCGCCAAGAGACCCAGTACTTC. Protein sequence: CASSLFQAGRQETQYF.

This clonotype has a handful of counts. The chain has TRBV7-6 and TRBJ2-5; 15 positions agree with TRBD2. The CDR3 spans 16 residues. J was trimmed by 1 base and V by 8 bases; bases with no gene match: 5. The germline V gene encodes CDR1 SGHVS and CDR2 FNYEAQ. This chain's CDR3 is CASCQGLAGGQETQYF. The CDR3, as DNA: TGTGCCAGCTGCCAGGGACTAGCGGGGGGCCAAGAGACCCAGTACTTC.

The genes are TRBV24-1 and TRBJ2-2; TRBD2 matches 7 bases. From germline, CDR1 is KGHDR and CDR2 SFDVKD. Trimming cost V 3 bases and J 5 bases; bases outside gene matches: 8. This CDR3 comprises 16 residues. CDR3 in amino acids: CATSDQAGVGTGELFF. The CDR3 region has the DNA TGTGCCACCAGTGATCAGGCGGGAGTAGGGACCGGGGAGCTGTTTTTT.

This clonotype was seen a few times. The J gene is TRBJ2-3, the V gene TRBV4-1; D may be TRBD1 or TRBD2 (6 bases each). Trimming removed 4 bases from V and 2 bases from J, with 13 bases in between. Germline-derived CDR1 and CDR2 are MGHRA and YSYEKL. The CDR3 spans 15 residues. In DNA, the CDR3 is TGCGCCAGCAGCCGGCAGGGGACTTCCACAGATACGCAGTATTTT. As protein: CASSRQGTSTDTQYF.

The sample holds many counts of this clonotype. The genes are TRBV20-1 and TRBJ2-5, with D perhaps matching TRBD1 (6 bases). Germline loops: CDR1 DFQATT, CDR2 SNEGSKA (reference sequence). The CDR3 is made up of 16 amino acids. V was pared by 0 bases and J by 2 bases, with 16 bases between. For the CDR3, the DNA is TGCAGTGCTAGAGATATACAGGGAATTGGGCAAGAGACCCAGTACTTC. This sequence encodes CSARDIQGIGQETQYF.